The 10 T cell receptor beta chains below all came from one sample that was sequenced in a study of cytomegalovirus exposure and HLA in healthy donors. PCR primers comprised 60 Vbeta and 13 Jbeta primers. Sequencing was performed with immunoSEQ multiplex PCR; in TCRdb, only in-frame clones are kept and a portion is missing. Here the sample spans over 95,000 clones, 70% to 80% being singletons. Sequencing input: PBMCs. These receptors were obtained from a human donor in good health.

Written as DNA, the CDR3 is TGTGCCAGCACCACTTATCAGGGGAAGAACACTGAAGCTTTCTTT. It encodes CASTTYQGKNTEAFF. The chain joins TRBV7-8 to TRBJ1-1; TRBD1 is a possible D gene (6 bases). CDR3 length: 15 residues. Germline CDR1 and CDR2: SGHVS and FQNEAQ. V lost 7 bases and J lost 1, with 16 bases in between.

This sequence joins TRBV10-3 and TRBJ1-1, with 8 bases aligning to TRBD1. Germline assignment: CDR1 ENHRY and CDR2 SYGVKD. The CDR3 runs 13 residues. V lost 11 bases to trimming and J lost 1 base; unmatched junction nucleotides: 6. Here the CDR3 DNA reads TGTGCCGTCAAAGGACAGGGGAACACTGAAGCTTTCTTT. This translates into CAVKGQGNTEAFF.

The chain is built from TRBV28 and TRBJ1-2, with D tentatively TRBD1 (6 bases). The V gene lost 10 bases and the J gene lost 4 bases, with 16 bases spanning the gap. In germline, CDR1 is MDHEN, CDR2 SYDVKM. This CDR3 is built from 13 residues. The CDR3 DNA reads as TGTGCCACCTCCGTCGGACAGATCTATGGCTACACCTTC. Protein product: CATSVGQIYGYTF.

This chain joins TRBV9 and TRBJ2-2; no clear D. V lost 0 bases and J 6 bases, leaving 6 bases between the germline ends. The CDR3 runs 13 residues. Germline V gene data show CDR1 as SGDLS and CDR2 as YYNGEE. The CDR3 loop is CASSVGLPGELFF. The CDR3, as DNA: TGTGCCAGCAGCGTAGGACTGCCCGGGGAGCTGTTTTTT.

The chain links TRBV7-8 to TRBJ1-1; D gene unclear. This CDR3 comprises 14 residues. Germline V gives CDR1 SGHVS, CDR2 FQNEAQ. V was cut by 1 base and J by 0 bases, with 6 bases left in between. The CDR3 loop is CASSLVRLNTEAFF. CDR3 sequence (DNA): TGTGCCAGCAGCTTAGTCCGTCTGAACACTGAAGCTTTCTTT.

This CDR3 is CASSLGQPSTDTQYF. The CDR3 nucleotides are TGTGCCAGCAGCTTGGGACAGCCAAGCACAGATACGCAGTATTTT. The chain has TRBV11-2 and TRBJ2-3, with TRBD1 matching 7 bases. CDR3 size: 15 residues. After removal of 3 bases from V and 0 bases from J, the junction contained 3 bases not matched to a gene. Per germline, CDR1 SGHAT and CDR2 FQNNGV.

With regard to this clone: The junction differs from germline at one of its ends, possibly a read error. The V and J genes are TRBV7-9 and TRBJ1-4; a possible D gene is TRBD1 (6 bases). Germline CDR1 reads SEHNR; CDR2 reads FQNEAQ (reference sequence). The CDR3 spans 14 residues. The CDR3 here is CSSSLGAGVEKLFF. The CDR3 nucleotides read TGTTCCAGCAGCTTAGGGGCAGGGGTGGAAAAACTGTTTTTT.

The chain is built from TRBV10-1 and TRBJ1-1; 8 bases match TRBD1. Trimming removed 2 bases from V and 1 base from J; junction bases left unmatched: 21. This CDR3 is 21 amino acids long. Germline V CDR1 and CDR2: WNHNN, SYGVQD (reference sequence). The DNA of the CDR3 is TGCGCCAGCAGTGAGAGATGTGAGACCCGACCGCAGGGGGCCACGAACACTGAAGCTTTCTTT. It encodes CASSERCETRPQGATNTEAFF.

J is TRBJ2-7 and V is TRBV10-3; D remains unclear. V was trimmed by 3 bases and J by 3 bases, leaving 9 bases between them. Germline V gives CDR1 ENHRY, CDR2 SYGVKD. The CDR3 has 13 amino acids. In DNA, the CDR3 is TGTGCCATCAGTGACGAACACAGCTACGAGCAGTACTTC. It encodes CAISDEHSYEQYF.

The J gene is TRBJ2-3, the V gene TRBV5-1, with 10 bases lining up with TRBD2. The CDR3 sequence is 16 residues long. In germline, CDR1 is SGHRS, CDR2 YFSETQ. The V gene end was trimmed by 0 bases and the J gene end by 1 base; junction bases not matched to a gene: 2. CDR3 bases: TGCGCCAGCAGCTTGGACCTAGCGGGGGGCACAGATACGCAGTATTTT. It is translated as CASSLDLAGGTDTQYF.